Shown below are 5 T cell receptor beta chains from a single sample sequenced in a study of blood T cells in healthy people across ages. Then a second PCR, running about 6 to 11 cycles, was carried out with a sample-barcoded 5' primer and a J-beta primer mix. TCRdb re-analysed the 5' RACE reads in MiXCR, keeping a single row per CDR3 protein. The repertoire holds about 1.4 million distinct CDR3 sequences, with around 55% as singletons. The sequencing input was blood. These receptors were collected from a man aged 18 to 29 in good health.

The V call is TRBV5-1, the J call TRBJ2-3; D may correspond to TRBD1 or TRBD2 (7 bases each). Germline loops: CDR1 SGHRS, CDR2 YFSETQ. CDR3 length equals 15 residues. V gave up 4 bases and J gave up 8 bases, with 20 bases separating them. CDR3 amino acids: CASSPGRGPVGTQYF. CDR3 DNA: TGCGCCAGCAGCCCAGGGAGGGGGCCCGTTGGTACGCAGTATTTT.

The chain links TRBV6-2 or TRBV6-3 to TRBJ2-2; 9 bases fit TRBD2. Trimming cost V 0 bases and J 11 bases; bases outside gene matches: 10. Germline lookup yields CDR1 MNHEY and CDR2 SVGEGT. This CDR3 has 16 residues. This CDR3 is CASSYSYTSGRGELFF. CDR3 nucleotides: TGTGCCAGCAGTTACTCTTACACTAGCGGGCGCGGCGAGCTGTTTTTT.

The V and J genes are TRBV29-1 and TRBJ2-7; maybe TRBD2 (5 bases). The CDR3 sequence is 12 residues long. Per germline, CDR1 SQVTM and CDR2 ANQGSEA. The V gene lost 4 bases and the J gene lost 3 bases, with 10 bases spanning the gap. CDR3 nucleotide sequence: TGCAGCGTTGGAAGACGGGACTACGAGCAGTACTTC. Protein product: CSVGRRDYEQYF.

The chain links TRBV2 to TRBJ2-6; 10 positions agree with TRBD1. Losses at the gene ends were 9 bases for V and 0 bases for J; bases not matched to a gene: 17. CDR1 and CDR2 (germline): SNHLY, FYNNEI. The length of the CDR3 is 20 residues. CDR3 sequence reads: CASYETGTGVSGSGANVLTF. The DNA for the CDR3 is TGTGCCAGTTACGAGACCGGGACAGGGGTCTCGGGCTCTGGGGCCAACGTCCTGACTTTC.

This clonotype has a handful of counts. The chain couples TRBV15 to TRBJ2-4, with D uncertain. This CDR3 is 14 amino acids long. Trimming removed 5 bases at V and 0 bases at J, with 8 bases between. Per germline, CDR1 LNHNV and CDR2 YYDKDF (reference sequence). In nucleotides, the CDR3 is TGTGCCACCAGCGAAGTTATAGCCAAAAACATTCAGTACTTC. This codes for CATSEVIAKNIQYF.